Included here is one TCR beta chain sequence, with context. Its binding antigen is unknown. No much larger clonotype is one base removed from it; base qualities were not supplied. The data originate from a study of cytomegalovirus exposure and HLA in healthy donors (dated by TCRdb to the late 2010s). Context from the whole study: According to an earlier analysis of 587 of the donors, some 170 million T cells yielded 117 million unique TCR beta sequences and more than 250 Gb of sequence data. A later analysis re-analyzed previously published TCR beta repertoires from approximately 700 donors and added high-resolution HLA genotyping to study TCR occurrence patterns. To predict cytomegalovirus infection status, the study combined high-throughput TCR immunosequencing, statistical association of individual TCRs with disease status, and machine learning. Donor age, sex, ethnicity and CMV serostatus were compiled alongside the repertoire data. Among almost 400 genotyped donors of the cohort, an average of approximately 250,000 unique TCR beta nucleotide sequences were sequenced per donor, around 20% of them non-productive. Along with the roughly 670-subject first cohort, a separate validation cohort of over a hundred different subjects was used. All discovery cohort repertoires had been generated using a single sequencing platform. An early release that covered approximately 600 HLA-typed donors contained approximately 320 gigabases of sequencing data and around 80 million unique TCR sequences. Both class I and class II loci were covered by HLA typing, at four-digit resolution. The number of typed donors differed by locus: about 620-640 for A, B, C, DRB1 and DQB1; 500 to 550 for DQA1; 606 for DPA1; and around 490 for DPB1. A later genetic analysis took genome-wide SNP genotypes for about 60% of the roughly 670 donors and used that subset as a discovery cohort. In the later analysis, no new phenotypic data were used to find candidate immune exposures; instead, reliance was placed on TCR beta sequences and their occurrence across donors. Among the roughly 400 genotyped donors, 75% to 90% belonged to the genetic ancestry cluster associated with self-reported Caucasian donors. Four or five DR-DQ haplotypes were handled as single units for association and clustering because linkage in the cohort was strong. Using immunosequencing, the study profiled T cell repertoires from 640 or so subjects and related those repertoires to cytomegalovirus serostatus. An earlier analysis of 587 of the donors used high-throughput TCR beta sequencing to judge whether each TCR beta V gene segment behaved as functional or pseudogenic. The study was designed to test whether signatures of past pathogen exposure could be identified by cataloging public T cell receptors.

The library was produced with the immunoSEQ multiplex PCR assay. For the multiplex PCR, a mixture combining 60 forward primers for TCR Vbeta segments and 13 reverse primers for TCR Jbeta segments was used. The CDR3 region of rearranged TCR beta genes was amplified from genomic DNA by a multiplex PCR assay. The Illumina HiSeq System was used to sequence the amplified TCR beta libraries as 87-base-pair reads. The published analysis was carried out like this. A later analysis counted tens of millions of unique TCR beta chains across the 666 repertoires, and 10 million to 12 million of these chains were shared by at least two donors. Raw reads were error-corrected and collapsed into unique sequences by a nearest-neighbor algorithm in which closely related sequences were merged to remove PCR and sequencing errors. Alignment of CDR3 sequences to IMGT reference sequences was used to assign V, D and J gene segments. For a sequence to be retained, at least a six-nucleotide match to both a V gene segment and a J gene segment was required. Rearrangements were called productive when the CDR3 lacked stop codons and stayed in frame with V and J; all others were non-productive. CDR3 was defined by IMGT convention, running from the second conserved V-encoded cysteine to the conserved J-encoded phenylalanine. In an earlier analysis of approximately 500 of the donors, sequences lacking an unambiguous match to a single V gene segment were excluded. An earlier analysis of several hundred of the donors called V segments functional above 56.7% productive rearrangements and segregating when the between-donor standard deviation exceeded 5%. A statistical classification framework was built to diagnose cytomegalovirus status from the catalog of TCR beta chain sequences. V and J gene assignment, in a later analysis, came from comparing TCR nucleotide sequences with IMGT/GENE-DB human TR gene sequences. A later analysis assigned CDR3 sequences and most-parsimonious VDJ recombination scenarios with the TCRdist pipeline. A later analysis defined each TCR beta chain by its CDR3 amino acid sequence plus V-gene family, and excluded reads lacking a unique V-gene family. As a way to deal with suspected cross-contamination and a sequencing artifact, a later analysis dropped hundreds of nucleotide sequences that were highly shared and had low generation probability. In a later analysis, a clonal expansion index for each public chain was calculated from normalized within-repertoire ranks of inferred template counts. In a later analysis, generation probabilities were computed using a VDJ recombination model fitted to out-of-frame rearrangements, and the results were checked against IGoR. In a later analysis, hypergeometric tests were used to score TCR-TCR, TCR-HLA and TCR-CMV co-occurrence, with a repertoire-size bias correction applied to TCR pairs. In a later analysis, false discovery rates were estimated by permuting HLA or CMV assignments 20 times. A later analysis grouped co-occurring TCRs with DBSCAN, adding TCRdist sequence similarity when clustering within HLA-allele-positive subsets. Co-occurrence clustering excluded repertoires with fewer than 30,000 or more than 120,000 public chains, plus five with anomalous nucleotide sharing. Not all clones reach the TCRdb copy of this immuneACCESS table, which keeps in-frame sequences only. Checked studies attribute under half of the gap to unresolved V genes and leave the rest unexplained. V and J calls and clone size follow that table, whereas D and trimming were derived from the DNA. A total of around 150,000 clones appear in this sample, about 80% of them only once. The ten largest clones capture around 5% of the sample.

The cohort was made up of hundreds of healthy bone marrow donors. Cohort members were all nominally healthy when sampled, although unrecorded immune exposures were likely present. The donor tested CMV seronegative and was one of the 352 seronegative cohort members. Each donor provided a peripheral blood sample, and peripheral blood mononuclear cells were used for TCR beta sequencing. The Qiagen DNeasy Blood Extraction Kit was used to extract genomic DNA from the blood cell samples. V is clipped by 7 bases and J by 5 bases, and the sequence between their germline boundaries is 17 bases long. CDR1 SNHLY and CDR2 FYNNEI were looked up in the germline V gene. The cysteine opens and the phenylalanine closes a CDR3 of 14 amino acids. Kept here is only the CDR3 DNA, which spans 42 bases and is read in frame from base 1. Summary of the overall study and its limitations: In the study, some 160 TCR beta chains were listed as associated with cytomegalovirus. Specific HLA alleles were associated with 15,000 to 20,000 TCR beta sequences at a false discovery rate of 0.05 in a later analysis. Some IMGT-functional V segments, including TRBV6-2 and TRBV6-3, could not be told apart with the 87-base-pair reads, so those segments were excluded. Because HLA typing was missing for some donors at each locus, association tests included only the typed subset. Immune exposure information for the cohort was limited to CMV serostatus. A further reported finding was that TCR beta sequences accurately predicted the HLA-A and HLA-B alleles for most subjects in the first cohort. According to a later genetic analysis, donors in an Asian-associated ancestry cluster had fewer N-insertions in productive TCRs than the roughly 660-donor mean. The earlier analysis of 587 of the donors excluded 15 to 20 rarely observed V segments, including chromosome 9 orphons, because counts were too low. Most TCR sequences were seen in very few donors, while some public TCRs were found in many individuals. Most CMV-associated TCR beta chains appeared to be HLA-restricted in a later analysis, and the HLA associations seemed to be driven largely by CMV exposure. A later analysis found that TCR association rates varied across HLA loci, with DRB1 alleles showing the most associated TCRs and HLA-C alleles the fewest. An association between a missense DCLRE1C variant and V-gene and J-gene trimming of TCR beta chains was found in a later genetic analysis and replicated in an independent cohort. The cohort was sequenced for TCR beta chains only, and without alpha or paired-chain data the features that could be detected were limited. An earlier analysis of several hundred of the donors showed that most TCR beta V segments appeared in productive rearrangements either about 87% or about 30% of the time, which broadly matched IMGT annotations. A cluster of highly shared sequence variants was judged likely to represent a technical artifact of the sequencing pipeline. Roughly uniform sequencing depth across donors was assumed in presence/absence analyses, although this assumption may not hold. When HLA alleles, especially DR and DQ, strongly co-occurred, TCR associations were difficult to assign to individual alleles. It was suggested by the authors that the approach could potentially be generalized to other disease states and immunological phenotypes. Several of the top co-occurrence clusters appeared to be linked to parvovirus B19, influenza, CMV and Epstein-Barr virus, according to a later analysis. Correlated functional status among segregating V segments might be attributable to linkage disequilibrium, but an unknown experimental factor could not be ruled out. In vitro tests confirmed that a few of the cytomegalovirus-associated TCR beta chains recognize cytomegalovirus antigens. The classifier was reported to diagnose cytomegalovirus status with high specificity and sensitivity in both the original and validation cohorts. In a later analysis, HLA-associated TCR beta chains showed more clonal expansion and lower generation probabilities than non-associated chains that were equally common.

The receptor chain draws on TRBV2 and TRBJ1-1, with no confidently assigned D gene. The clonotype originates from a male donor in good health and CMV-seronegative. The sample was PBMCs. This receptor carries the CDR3 CASTPSTPWTEAFF. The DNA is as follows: TGTGCCAGCACCCCGTCTACGCCCTGGACTGAAGCTTTCTTT. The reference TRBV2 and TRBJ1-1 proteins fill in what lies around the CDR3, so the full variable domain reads EPEVTQTPSHQVTQMGQEVILRCVPISNHLYFYWYRQILGQKVEFLVSFYNNEISEKSEIFDDQFSVERPDGSNFTLKIRSTKLEDSAMYFCASTPSTPWTEAFFGQGTRLTVV.